Sequencing of this T cell receptor (beta chain) was carried out in a study of blood T cell repertoires in COVID-19. Using immunoSEQ multiplex PCR, the repertoire was profiled, and TCRdb retains in-frame clones only, with some absent. The sample holds fewer than 400,000 clones, roughly 85% seen once. With V trimmed by 6 bases and J by 4 bases, 6 bases remained unmatched. The CDR3 has 13 residues. This rearrangement joins TRBV12-3 or TRBV12-4 to TRBJ2-7; 7 bases map to TRBD1. Sequenced material: peripheral blood. This TCR was sampled from a woman between 18 and 29 years old with acute or convalescent COVID-19. The CDR3 is CASRQGTAYEQYF. CDR3 coding DNA: TGTGCCAGCAGGCAAGGGACAGCTTACGAGCAGTACTTC.